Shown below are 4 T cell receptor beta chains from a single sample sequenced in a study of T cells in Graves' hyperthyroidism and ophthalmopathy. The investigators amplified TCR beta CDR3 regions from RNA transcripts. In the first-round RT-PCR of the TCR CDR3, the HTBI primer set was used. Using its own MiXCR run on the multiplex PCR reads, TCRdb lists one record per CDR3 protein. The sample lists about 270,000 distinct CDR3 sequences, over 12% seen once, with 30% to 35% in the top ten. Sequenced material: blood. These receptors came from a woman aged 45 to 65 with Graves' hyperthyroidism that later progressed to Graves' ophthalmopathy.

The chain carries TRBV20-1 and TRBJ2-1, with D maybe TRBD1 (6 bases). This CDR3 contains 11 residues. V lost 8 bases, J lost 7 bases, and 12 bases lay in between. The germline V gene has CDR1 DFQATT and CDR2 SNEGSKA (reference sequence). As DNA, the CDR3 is TGCAGTCCCGTGAGGGGGAATGAGCAGTTCTTC. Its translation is CSPVRGNEQFF.

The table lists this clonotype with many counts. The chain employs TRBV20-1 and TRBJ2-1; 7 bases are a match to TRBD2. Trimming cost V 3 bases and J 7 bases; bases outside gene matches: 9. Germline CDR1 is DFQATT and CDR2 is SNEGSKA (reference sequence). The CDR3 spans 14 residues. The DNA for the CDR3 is TGCAGTGCTAGGAAAGCGGGAACGTTAAATGAGCAGTTCTTC. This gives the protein CSARKAGTLNEQFF.

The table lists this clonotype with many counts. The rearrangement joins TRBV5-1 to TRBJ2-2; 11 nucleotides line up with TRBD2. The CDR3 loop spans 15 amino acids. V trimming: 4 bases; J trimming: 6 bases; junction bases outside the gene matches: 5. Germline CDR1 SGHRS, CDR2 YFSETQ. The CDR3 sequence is CASSTTSGSAGELFF. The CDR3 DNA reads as TGCGCCAGCAGCACCACTAGCGGGAGTGCCGGGGAGCTGTTTTTT.

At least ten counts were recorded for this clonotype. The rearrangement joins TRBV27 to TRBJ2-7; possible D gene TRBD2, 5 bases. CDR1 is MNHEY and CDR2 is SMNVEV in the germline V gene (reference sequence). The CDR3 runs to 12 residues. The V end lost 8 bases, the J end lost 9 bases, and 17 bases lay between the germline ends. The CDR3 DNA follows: TGTGCCAGCGGGCTAGCAATTAGTGGGCAGTACTTC. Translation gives CASGLAISGQYF.